Reported below is one T cell receptor beta chain. In the authors' methods: Estimation of nucleated cell counts was performed using reference gene primer amplification. Data came from immunoSEQ multiplex PCR; TCRdb stores just in-frame clones and leaves some out. The DNA was the basis for D and trimming; V, J and clone size are from that table. The sample has 250,000 to 300,000 clones; roughly nine tenths are singletons. These data are taken from a study of blood T cell repertoires in COVID-19. Across the whole study: The analysed material was cDNA or gDNA that came from T cells, B-cell-depleted T cells, or PBMCs.

The CDR3 extends over 14 amino acids. V gave up 9 bases and J gave up 1 base, with 15 bases separating them. The germline CDR1 and CDR2 sequences are LNHDA and SQIVND (reference sequence). Sequenced material: peripheral blood. The V and J genes are TRBV19 and TRBJ1-1, with D possibly matching TRBD1 (6 bases). The clonotype originates from a woman aged 30 to 39 with COVID-19, enrolled during active disease. The CDR3 nucleotides read TGTGCCAGCGCCGAGGGACACCAGAACACTGAAGCTTTCTTT. Amino acids: CASAEGHQNTEAFF.